The T cell receptor (beta chain) under discussion was sequenced for a study of shared clonotypes between healthy human individuals. Study observations and caveats: The sole specimen, blood, was sampled, and tissue repertoires likely differ.

In this sample, this clone turned up many times. Its antigen is undetermined. V was pared by 3 bases and J by 4 bases, with 11 bases between. Looked up from germline, CDR1 is SGHTA and CDR2 is FQGTGA. This CDR3 region has 14 residues. Assay used: immunoSEQ multiplex PCR; TCRdb lists only in-frame clones, some missing. The table includes 450,000 to 500,000 clones, about 84% detected once. The source is a woman aged 40 to 50 in good health. Some clones in this sample may be carry-over from other donors' samples. Source material: PBMCs. The chain joins TRBV7-3 to TRBJ2-3, with D perhaps TRBD2 (6 bases). The CDR3 DNA follows: TGTGCCAGCAGCTTCGGAGGGGCGGCAGATACGCAGTATTTT. It translates to CASSFGGAADTQYF.